A selection of T cell receptor beta chains follows, all from one sample in a study of blood T cells in healthy people across ages. In TCRdb, the 5' RACE reads were re-called with MiXCR into one record per CDR3 protein. The table has 1.5 million or so distinct CDR3 sequences, less than 45% seen once. Sequencing was done on a sample of blood. These receptors all come from a woman younger than 35 in good health. Both conserved end residues are part of each CDR3. A D gene is named only where the DNA matches it firmly. Clone size is not always given. Where it is, it says once, few, many or a class for expanded clones.

CVSSRPENQPQHF	TGTGTCAGCAGCCGGCCCGAGAATCAGCCCCAGCATTTT	.	.	TRBV6-2/TRBV6-3	TRBJ1-5
CASSEPGHLNTEAFF	TGTGCCAGCAGTGAACCCGGACACTTGAACACTGAAGCTTTCTTT	few	.	TRBV6-1	TRBJ1-1
CSATRTSGGTYEQYF	TGCAGTGCTACCCGAACTAGCGGGGGCACCTACGAGCAGTACTTC	few	TRBD2	TRBV20-1	TRBJ2-7
CASSLRWANEQFF	TGTGCCAGCAGTCTCAGGTGGGCGAATGAGCAGTTCTTC	.	.	TRBV6-6	TRBJ2-1
CSAGDAAGGTDTQYF	TGCAGTGCTGGAGACGCGGCGGGGGGGACAGATACGCAGTATTTT	.	TRBD2	TRBV20-1	TRBJ2-3
CASSPPGSVQETQYF	TGTGCCAGCTCACCTCCTGGGAGCGTCCAAGAGACCCAGTACTTC	few	.	TRBV18	TRBJ2-5
CASSTQEDQPQHF	TGTGCCAGCAGTACCCAGGAGGATCAGCCCCAGCATTTT	few	.	TRBV2	TRBJ1-5
CATSSTLAGIYNEQFF	TGTGCCACCAGCAGTACACTAGCGGGGATCTACAATGAGCAGTTCTTC	few	TRBD2	TRBV15	TRBJ2-1
CSARDQGEGSYGQYF	TGCAGTGCTAGAGATCAGGGGGAAGGGTCCTACGGGCAGTACTTC	.	TRBD1	TRBV20-1	TRBJ2-7
CASSQSLSSWQFF	TGCGCCAGCAGCCAATCTTTAAGCTCCTGGCAGTTCTTC	.	.	TRBV4-1	TRBJ2-1
CASSYLPHGAKNIQYF	TGTGCCAGCAGTTACCTCCCCCATGGAGCCAAAAACATTCAGTACTTC	few	.	TRBV6-6	TRBJ2-4
CASSFFASGAGDTQYF	TGCGCCAGCAGCTTTTTCGCTAGCGGGGCAGGGGATACGCAGTATTTT	few	TRBD2	TRBV5-1	TRBJ2-3
CASGPAGANTGEPFF	TGTGCCAGCGGACCGGCCGGAGCGAACACCGGGGAGCCGTTTTTT	.	.	TRBV7-2	TRBJ2-2
CSATGTSGFYNEQYF	TGCAGTGCTACCGGGACTAGCGGATTTTACAATGAGCAGTACTTC	.	TRBD2	TRBV20-1	TRBJ2-7
CASSLVFLTTGELFF	TGTGCCAGCAGCTTAGTCTTTCTGACCACCGGGGAGCTGTTTTTT	.	.	TRBV7-2	TRBJ2-2
CASTGTSGTDTQYF	TGTGCCAGCACCGGGACTAGCGGCACAGATACGCAGTATTTT	.	TRBD2	TRBV28	TRBJ2-3
CASGLVLGPDTGELFF	TGTGCTAGTGGTTTGGTACTGGGGCCCGACACCGGGGAGCTGTTTTTT	.	.	TRBV12-5	TRBJ2-2
CSVEVGPYYGYTF	TGCAGCGTTGAAGTAGGTCCATACTATGGCTACACCTTC	.	.	TRBV29-1	TRBJ1-2
CSARDLTGEQYF	TGCAGTGCTAGAGATTTAACGGGGGAGCAGTACTTC	few	.	TRBV20-1	TRBJ2-5
CASALDFGLAGGTDTQYF	TGTGCCAGCGCCCTCGATTTTGGACTAGCGGGGGGCACAGATACGCAGTATTTT	few	TRBD2	TRBV6-2/TRBV6-3	TRBJ2-3
CTSSGSGGVGNTIYF	TGCACCAGCAGTGGGTCCGGGGGAGTCGGAAACACCATATATTTT	once	.	TRBV10-2	TRBJ1-3
CASRPPPGQGTYEQYF	TGTGCCAGCAGACCTCCGCCGGGACAGGGAACCTACGAGCAGTACTTC	.	TRBD1	TRBV11-2	TRBJ2-7
CSGKTGGDSGNTIYF	TGCAGCGGAAAGACAGGGGGGGACTCTGGAAACACCATATATTTT	.	TRBD1	TRBV29-1	TRBJ1-3
CASSLGEGLNTDTQYF	TGTGCCAGCAGCTTAGGCGAGGGACTGAACACAGATACGCAGTATTTT	many	.	TRBV7-9	TRBJ2-3
CASNLHRDTGELFF	TGTGCCAGCAACCTGCACCGAGACACCGGGGAGCTGTTTTTT	.	.	TRBV6-5	TRBJ2-2
CASSSLAEGSYNEQFF	TGTGCCAGCAGCTCCCTAGCGGAGGGCTCCTACAATGAGCAGTTCTTC	few	TRBD2	TRBV28	TRBJ2-1
CASSQDARGSGYTF	TGCGCCAGCAGCCAAGACGCCAGGGGGAGCGGCTACACCTTC	.	TRBD1	TRBV4-1	TRBJ1-2
CASSTYAGTSGYEQYF	TGTGCCAGCAGCACCTATGCCGGGACTAGCGGATACGAGCAGTACTTC	.	TRBD2	TRBV7-2	TRBJ2-7
CASIWTGGSSYEQYF	TGTGCCAGCATTTGGACAGGGGGTAGCTCCTACGAGCAGTACTTC	.	TRBD1	TRBV6-1	TRBJ2-7